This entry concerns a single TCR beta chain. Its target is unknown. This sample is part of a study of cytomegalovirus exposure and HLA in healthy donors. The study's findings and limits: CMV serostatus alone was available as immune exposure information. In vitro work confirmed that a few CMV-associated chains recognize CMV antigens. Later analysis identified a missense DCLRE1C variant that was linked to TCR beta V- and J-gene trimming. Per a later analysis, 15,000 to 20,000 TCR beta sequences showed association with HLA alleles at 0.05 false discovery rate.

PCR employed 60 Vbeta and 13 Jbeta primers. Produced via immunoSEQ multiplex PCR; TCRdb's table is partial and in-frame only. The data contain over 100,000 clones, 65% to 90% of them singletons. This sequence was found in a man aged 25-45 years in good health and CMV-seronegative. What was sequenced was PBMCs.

The CDR3 reads CAASGTSGTGELFF. CDR3 in DNA: TGCGCCGCCTCCGGGACTAGCGGCACCGGGGAGCTGTTTTTT. This chain links TRBV10-2 with TRBJ2-2, with 11 bases fitting TRBD2. CDR1 is WSHSY and CDR2 is SAAADI in the germline V gene. The CDR3 spans 14 residues. V shed 11 bases, J shed 4 bases, and the junction held 6 bases outside the gene matches.